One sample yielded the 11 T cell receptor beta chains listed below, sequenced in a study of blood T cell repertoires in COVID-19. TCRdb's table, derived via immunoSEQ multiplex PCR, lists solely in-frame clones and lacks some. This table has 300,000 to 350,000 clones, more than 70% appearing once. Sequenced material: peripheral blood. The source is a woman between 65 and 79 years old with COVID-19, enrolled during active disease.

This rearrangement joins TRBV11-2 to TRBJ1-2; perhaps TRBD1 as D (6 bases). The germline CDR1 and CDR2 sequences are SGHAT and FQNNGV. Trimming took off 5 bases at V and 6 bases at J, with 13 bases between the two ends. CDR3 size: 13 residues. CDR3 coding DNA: TGTGCCAGCAGCCGTACAGGGTACGATGGCTACACCTTC. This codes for CASSRTGYDGYTF. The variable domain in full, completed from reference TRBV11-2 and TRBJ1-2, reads EAGVAQSPRYKIIEKRQSVAFWCNPISGHATLYWYQQILGQGPKLLIQFQNNGVVDDSQLPKDRFSAERLKGVDSTLKIQPAKLEDSAVYLCASSRTGYDGYTFGSGTRLTVV.

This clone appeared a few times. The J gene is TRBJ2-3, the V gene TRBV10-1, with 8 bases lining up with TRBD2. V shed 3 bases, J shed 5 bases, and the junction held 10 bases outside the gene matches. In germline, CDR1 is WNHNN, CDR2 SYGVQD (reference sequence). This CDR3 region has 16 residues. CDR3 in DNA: TGCGCCAGCAGTGATTTCCCCGGGGGGGCCCAAGATACGCAGTATTTT. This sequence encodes CASSDFPGGAQDTQYF.

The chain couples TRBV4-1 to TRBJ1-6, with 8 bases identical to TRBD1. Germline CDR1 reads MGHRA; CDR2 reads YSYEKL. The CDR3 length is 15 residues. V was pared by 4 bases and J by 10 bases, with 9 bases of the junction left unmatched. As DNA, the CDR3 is TGCGCCAGCAGCCCCTGGACAGGGTCAGCGTCACCCCTCCACTTT. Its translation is CASSPWTGSASPLHF.

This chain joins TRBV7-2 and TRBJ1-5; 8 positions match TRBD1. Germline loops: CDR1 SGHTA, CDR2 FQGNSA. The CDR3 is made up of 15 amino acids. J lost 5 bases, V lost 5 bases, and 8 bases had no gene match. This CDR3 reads CASSPRTGFDQPQHF. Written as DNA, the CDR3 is TGTGCCAGCAGCCCGAGGACAGGGTTCGATCAGCCCCAGCATTTT.

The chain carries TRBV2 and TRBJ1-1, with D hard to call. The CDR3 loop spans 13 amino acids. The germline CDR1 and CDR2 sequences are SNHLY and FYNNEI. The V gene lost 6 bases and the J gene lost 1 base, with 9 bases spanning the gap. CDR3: CASRVTANTEAFF. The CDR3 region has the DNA TGTGCCAGCAGGGTTACAGCGAACACTGAAGCTTTCTTT.

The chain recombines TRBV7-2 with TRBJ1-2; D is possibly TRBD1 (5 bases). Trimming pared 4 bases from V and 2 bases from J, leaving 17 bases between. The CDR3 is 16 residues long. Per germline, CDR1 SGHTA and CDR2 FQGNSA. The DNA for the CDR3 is TGTGCCAGCAGCTCTGATACCTCGGGGGGAAACTATGGCTACACCTTC. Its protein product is CASSSDTSGGNYGYTF. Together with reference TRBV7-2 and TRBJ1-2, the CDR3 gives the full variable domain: GAGVSQSPSNKVTEKGKDVELRCDPISGHTALYWYRQSLGQGLEFLIYFQGNSAPDKSGLPSDRFSAERTGGSVSTLTIQRTQQEDSAVYLCASSSDTSGGNYGYTFGSGTRLTVV.

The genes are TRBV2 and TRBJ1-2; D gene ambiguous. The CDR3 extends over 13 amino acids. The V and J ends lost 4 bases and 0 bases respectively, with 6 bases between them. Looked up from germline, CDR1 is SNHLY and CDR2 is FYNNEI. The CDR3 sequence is CASSGTSNYGYTF. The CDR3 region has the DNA TGTGCCAGCAGTGGTACTTCTAACTATGGCTACACCTTC.

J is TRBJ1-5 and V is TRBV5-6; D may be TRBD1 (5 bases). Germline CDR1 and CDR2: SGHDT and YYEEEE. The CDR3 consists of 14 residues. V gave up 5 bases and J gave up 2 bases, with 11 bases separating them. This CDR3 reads CASSYRGGNQPQHF. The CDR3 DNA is TGTGCCAGCAGTTACCGGGGGGGCAATCAGCCCCAGCATTTT.

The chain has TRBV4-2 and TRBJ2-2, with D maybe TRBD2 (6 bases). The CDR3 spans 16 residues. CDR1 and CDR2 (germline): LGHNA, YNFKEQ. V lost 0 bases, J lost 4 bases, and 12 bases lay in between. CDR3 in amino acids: CASSQESASVTGELFF. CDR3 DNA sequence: TGTGCCAGCAGCCAAGAATCCGCTAGCGTCACCGGGGAGCTGTTTTTT.

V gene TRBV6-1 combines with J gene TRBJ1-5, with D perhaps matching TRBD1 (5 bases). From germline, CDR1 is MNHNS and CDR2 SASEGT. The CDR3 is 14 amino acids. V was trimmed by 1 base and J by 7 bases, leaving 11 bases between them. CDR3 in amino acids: CASSEGRGLQPQHF. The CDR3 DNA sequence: TGTGCCAGCAGTGAAGGGAGGGGACTACAGCCCCAGCATTTT.

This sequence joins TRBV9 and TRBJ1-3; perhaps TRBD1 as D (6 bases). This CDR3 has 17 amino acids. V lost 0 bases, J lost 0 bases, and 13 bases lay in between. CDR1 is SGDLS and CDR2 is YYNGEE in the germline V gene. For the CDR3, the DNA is TGTGCCAGCAGCGTAGGAGGGGGACAAAGCTCTGGAAACACCATATATTTT. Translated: CASSVGGGQSSGNTIYF. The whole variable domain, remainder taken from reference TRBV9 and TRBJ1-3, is DSGVTQTPKHLITATGQRVTLRCSPRSGDLSVYWYQQSLDQGLQFLIQYYNGEERAKGNILERFSAQQFPDLHSELNLSSLELGDSALYFCASSVGGGQSSGNTIYFGEGSWLTVV.